A single sample is the source of the 18 T cell receptor beta chains below, sequenced in a study of CD8 T cells in ankylosing spondylitis. TCRdb re-called the 5' RACE reads through MiXCR, storing one row per CDR3 protein. The data show just over 300,000 distinct CDR3 sequences, roughly 20% seen once. What was sequenced was blood, either unsorted or a sorted T cell fraction (not recorded which). These receptors were taken from a female donor with ankylosing spondylitis or in good health (not recorded which).

This chain links TRBV5-1 with TRBJ2-7; a possible D gene is TRBD1 (6 bases). Germline assignment: CDR1 SGHRS and CDR2 YFSETQ. V was trimmed by 6 bases and J by 4 bases, leaving 17 bases between them. The CDR3 is 14 amino acids. Here the CDR3 reads CASTVVAGEYEQYF. CDR3 nucleotide sequence: TGCGCCAGCACCGTCGTAGCAGGGGAGTACGAGCAGTACTTC.

The rearrangement uses TRBV12-3 or TRBV12-4 and TRBJ1-1; the match to TRBD1 covers 7 bases. The V gene end was trimmed by 2 bases and the J gene end by 4 bases; junction bases not matched to a gene: 7. This CDR3 has 15 residues. The CDR3 bases are TGTGCCAGCAGTTTAATGACAGGGTTAGGCACTGAAGCTTTCTTT. This encodes CASSLMTGLGTEAFF.

This clonotype has only a few counts. The rearrangement joins TRBV7-2 to TRBJ1-1; no clear D gene. Germline lookup yields CDR1 SGHTA and CDR2 FQGNSA. V was cut by 5 bases and J by 0 bases, with 13 bases left in between. The CDR3 totals 15 residues. CDR3 bases: TGTGCCAGCAGCCCTTTGGGAGGCTTGAACACTGAAGCTTTCTTT. This sequence encodes CASSPLGGLNTEAFF.

This sequence joins TRBV20-1 and TRBJ2-5; 13 nucleotides match TRBD2. CDR3 length: 17 residues. Germline assignment: CDR1 DFQATT and CDR2 SNEGSKA (reference sequence). The trim removed 4 bases at V and 5 bases at J, leaving 13 bases unmatched. CDR3 protein: CSAIPGTSGIVGETQYF. The CDR3 nucleotides are TGCAGTGCTATACCCGGGACTAGCGGGATTGTTGGCGAGACCCAGTACTTC.

The chain couples TRBV12-3 or TRBV12-4 to TRBJ2-3, with TRBD1 matching over 8 bases. The CDR3 is made up of 16 amino acids. V lost 4 bases, J lost 3 bases, and 9 bases stayed unmatched. The CDR3 region has the DNA TGTGCCAGCAGTTCAGGGGGCTGGGGGCCAACAGATACGCAGTATTTT. Protein: CASSSGGWGPTDTQYF.

This clonotype was picked up a small number of times. V and J are TRBV18 and TRBJ2-1, with D uncertain. The CDR3 is 13 amino acids. V was shortened by 9 bases and J by 2 bases, with 11 bases between the two germline ends. Germline V CDR1 and CDR2: KGHSH, LQKENI. The CDR3 DNA sequence: TGTGCCAGTTCCAGAGCCACCTACAATGAGCAGTTCTTC. This codes for CASSRATYNEQFF.

This clonotype was detected only a few times. V and J are TRBV20-1 and TRBJ2-1; a weak D match, TRBD2 (5 bases). Trimming removed 3 bases from V and 10 bases from J, with 25 bases in between. Germline V CDR1 and CDR2: DFQATT, SNEGSKA (reference sequence). The length of the CDR3 is 16 residues. The CDR3 DNA sequence: TGCAGTGCTAGGGAGGCCCCTTTTGCTCCGGTTCGAGAGCAGTTCTTC. It specifies CSAREAPFAPVREQFF.

The chain is built from TRBV10-2 and TRBJ2-7; D is unresolved. Germline V gene data show CDR1 as WSHSY and CDR2 as SAAADI. CDR3 size: 14 residues. Trimming pared 1 base from V and 1 base from J, leaving 8 bases between. The CDR3 DNA is TGCGCCAGCAGTGAGTACGGGCCTTCCTACGAGCAGTACTTC. This sequence encodes CASSEYGPSYEQYF.

The CDR3 DNA reads as TGTGCCACCAGCAGAGACCCCGGCACCAACTATGGCTACACCTTC. It codes for CATSRDPGTNYGYTF. The chain is built from TRBV15 and TRBJ1-2; D unresolved. Germline V lookup: CDR1 LNHNV, CDR2 YYDKDF (reference sequence). The V end was cut by 0 bases, the J end by 2 bases, with 10 bases between. The CDR3 has 15 amino acids.

The rearrangement links TRBV12-5 to TRBJ1-2; tentatively, D is TRBD1 (5 bases). The germline gives CDR1 LGHNT, CDR2 FRNRAP. The CDR3 spans 11 residues. V was trimmed by 5 bases and J by 8 bases, leaving 9 bases between them. The CDR3 spells CASGTPGGYTF. As DNA, the CDR3 is TGTGCTAGTGGTACCCCAGGGGGCTACACCTTC.

This clonotype was observed a handful of times. CDR3 sequence (DNA): TGCAGTGCTGGCCGGGGAGCGGGAGACATAGAGCAGTACTTC. Its translation: CSAGRGAGDIEQYF. V is TRBV20-1 and J is TRBJ2-7; 8 bases are shared with TRBD2. The junction had 13 bases not matched to a gene; V was cut back by 5 bases and J by 7 bases. The CDR3 runs to 14 residues. Germline V CDR1 and CDR2: DFQATT, SNEGSKA (reference sequence).

This clonotype was picked up a small number of times. The gene calls are TRBV20-1 and TRBJ2-1; TRBD2 is a possible D gene (6 bases). Germline CDR1 and CDR2: DFQATT and SNEGSKA (reference sequence). The CDR3 extends over 15 amino acids. The V gene lost 6 bases and the J gene lost 5 bases, with 20 bases spanning the gap. The CDR3 nucleotides read TGCAGTGCCCCTCAGCATGGCGGGACGGACAATGAGCAGTTCTTC. Translation: CSAPQHGGTDNEQFF.

This clonotype was seen more than once but under ten times. The chain links TRBV12-3 or TRBV12-4 to TRBJ2-7; 10 nucleotides align to TRBD2. CDR3 length: 20 amino acids. V lost 5 bases, J lost 0 bases, and 19 bases stayed unmatched. CDR3 DNA: TGTGCCAGCAGTCCACCATTAGCGGGAGGTGCTCCTCCACTCTCCTACGAGCAGTACTTC. Its translation: CASSPPLAGGAPPLSYEQYF.

This clonotype was seen many times. This chain uses TRBV5-1 with TRBJ1-1; TRBD1 matches at 8 bases. This CDR3 region has 17 residues. J gave up 4 bases and V 1 base, and 12 bases lay outside the gene matches. Germline CDR1 is SGHRS and CDR2 is YFSETQ. The CDR3 DNA reads as TGCGCCAGCAGCTTGTGGACCAGCGGACAGGGTAGCACTGAAGCTTTCTTT. This translates into CASSLWTSGQGSTEAFF.

This clonotype showed up just a few times. The chain recombines TRBV3-1 with TRBJ2-7; D may be TRBD2 (6 bases). Germline loops: CDR1 LGHDT, CDR2 YNNKEL (reference sequence). The CDR3 covers 15 residues. V was trimmed by 1 base and J by 2 bases, leaving 12 bases between them. The CDR3 bases are TGTGCCAGCAGCCAAGGGGTAGCGGTGGCCTACGAGCAGTACTTC. Translated: CASSQGVAVAYEQYF.

The chain recombines TRBV7-9 with TRBJ1-2; perhaps TRBD1 as D (5 bases). V lost 1 base and J 8 bases, leaving 11 bases between the germline ends. The CDR3 is 13 amino acids. CDR1 and CDR2 from the germline V gene are SEHNR and FQNEAQ (reference sequence). The CDR3 is CASSLDAQGGYTF. CDR3 bases: TGTGCCAGCAGCTTAGACGCGCAGGGAGGCTACACCTTC.

This chain uses TRBV6-1 with TRBJ2-1; 9 bases match TRBD1. The germline V gene encodes CDR1 MNHNS and CDR2 SASEGT. This CDR3 contains 16 residues. Losses at the gene ends were 6 bases for V and 6 bases for J; bases not matched to a gene: 12. CDR3: CASSSNRDRAANEQFF. Written as DNA, the CDR3 is TGTGCCAGCAGCTCGAACCGGGACAGGGCGGCCAATGAGCAGTTCTTC.

This chain links TRBV20-1 with TRBJ2-5; 9 bases align to TRBD1. V lost 3 bases and J lost 5; bases outside the gene matches: 7. Germline values: CDR1 DFQATT, CDR2 SNEGSKA (reference sequence). The CDR3 extends over 14 amino acids. CDR3 sequence: CSASGTGFRETQYF. The CDR3 DNA reads TGCAGTGCTAGCGGGACAGGGTTCCGGGAGACCCAGTACTTC.